This T cell receptor (beta chain) was obtained from a study of PD-L1 blockade in urothelial cancer. Overall study context: Patients with male sex and bladder-origin urothelial cancer accounted for about 85% of the roughly 30 enrolled.

This CDR3 is built from 15 residues. Trimming at V came to 3 bases and at J to 1 base, leaving 3 bases not matched to a gene. In germline, CDR1 is MDHEN, CDR2 SYDVKM. Noted time point: peripheral blood 6 weeks after treatment start. It was locally advanced or metastatic urothelial carcinoma that patients had. Profiled with immunoSEQ multiplex PCR; TCRdb holds only in-frame clones, not every one. The data contain about 120,000 clones, around 90% of them singletons. V is TRBV28 and J is TRBJ2-3; 8 nucleotides agree with TRBD2. The clonotype originates from a man in his sixties with urothelial cancer. The sequences come from PBMCs, collected around atezolizumab (anti-PD-L1) treatment. CDR3 protein: CASSLSGRGTDTQYF. The CDR3 DNA follows: TGTGCCAGCAGTTTGAGCGGGAGAGGCACAGATACGCAGTATTTT.